The present entry profiles one T cell receptor beta chain with its context. The Seattle patients, enrolled during active infection, were followed longitudinally. CDR1 is SGHVS, CDR2 FQNEAQ, per germline. Trimming left V 0 bases short and J 8 bases short, with 14 bases between. CDR3 length equals 15 residues. This entry is derived from a study of blood T cell repertoires in COVID-19. Study-wide background: Sites across the United States, Italy and Spain contributed samples from acute and convalescent COVID-19. PBMCs, B-cell-depleted T cells, or T cells were the source of the cDNA or gDNA that made up the material.

In the original analysis: Using reference gene primer amplification, nucleated cell counts were estimated. Measured with immunoSEQ multiplex PCR; TCRdb has only the in-frame clones, and not every one. That table supplies the V and J calls and clone size; D and trimming were determined from the DNA. Here the sample spans some 120,000 clones, 70% to 75% being singletons. The gene calls are TRBV7-8 and TRBJ2-4; no reliable D call. The TCR sequence derives from an elderly man with COVID-19, enrolled during active disease. The sequencing input was peripheral blood. The CDR3 DNA sequence: TGTGCCAGCAGCTTAGCCTTGGAGCTATCGGACATTCAGTACTTC. Its protein product is CASSLALELSDIQYF. Drawing the rest from reference TRBV7-8 and TRBJ2-4, the complete variable domain is GAGVSQSPRYKVAKRGQDVALRCDPISGHVSLFWYQQALGQGPEFLTYFQNEAQLDKSGLPSDRFFAERPEGSVSTLKIQRTQQEDSAVYLCASSLALELSDIQYFGAGTRLSVL.